This T cell receptor (beta chain) comes out of a study of OX40 agonist ivuxolimab in advanced cancers. For the study at large: It was ivuxolimab, an agonistic anti-OX40 (CD134) antibody, that patients were treated with. With a range of roughly 20 to 80, age averaged approximately 60 years, and approximately 83% were male. Study-wide results and limits: People who partly responded at 0.1-3.0 mg/kg had some of the least clonal expansion seen. Part of the nonresponder group also had normalized T-cell clonal expansion that was low.

Trimming shortened V by 1 base and J by 4 bases, and 7 bases separated the two germline ends. The CDR3 runs to 13 residues. Looked up from germline, CDR1 is SGHDN and CDR2 is FVKESK. A word on this clone: Its antigen is undetermined.

Data came from immunoSEQ multiplex PCR; TCRdb stores just in-frame clones and leaves some out. The sample has tens of thousands of clones; approximately 82% are singletons. The V and J genes are TRBV14 and TRBJ1-1, with D uncertain. The sample consisted of CD4+ or CD8+ T cells sorted from blood, taken in a trial of the OX40 agonist ivuxolimab. This clonotype originated in an adult with an advanced solid tumor such as melanoma, head and neck, liver or kidney cancer. In DNA, the CDR3 is TGTGCCAGCAGCCAAGTATTGGTCACTGAAGCTTTCTTT. Amino acids: CASSQVLVTEAFF.